A selection of T cell receptor beta chains follows, all from one sample in a study of low-dose radiotherapy and immunotherapy resistance in tumors. TCRdb re-derived calls from the reads in MiXCR, one entry per CDR3 protein. The table shows over 55,000 distinct CDR3 sequences, with around 30% occurring only once. Here the sequenced sample was PBMCs, taken before treatment. The origin of the receptors is a female donor with ovarian cancer. Each CDR3 is given with its conserved first and last residue.

v_gene	j_gene	len	CDR3aa
TRBV4-1	TRBJ2-5	15	CASSPLASGQETQYF
TRBV25-1	TRBJ2-2	13	CASSEVGAGELFF
TRBV5-1	TRBJ1-6	14	CASSLNVAGSPLHF
TRBV20-1	TRBJ1-2	15	CSAPIGTGGNYGYTF
TRBV7-2	TRBJ2-7	18	CASSYLPGTSGSSYEQYF
TRBV20-1	TRBJ1-4	16	CSASGSGGATNEKLFF
TRBV28	TRBJ1-5	15	CASSLWGARNQPQHF
TRBV11-2	TRBJ1-5	15	CASSLAGGPNQPQHF
TRBV6-2/TRBV6-3	TRBJ2-1	15	CASRERDLAYNEQFF
TRBV6-1	TRBJ2-2	18	CASSYSTVGGYRTGELFF
TRBV6-4	TRBJ2-3	13	CASSDRHTDTQYF
TRBV4-3	TRBJ2-7	14	CASSQATGNYEQYF
TRBV5-1	TRBJ2-5	14	CASSSLAGVETQYF
TRBV25-1	TRBJ2-5	17	CASSVPSGTVDRETQYF
TRBV5-1	TRBJ1-2	15	CASSSQGASAYGYTF
TRBV4-1	TRBJ2-5	14	CASSQDWVVETQYF
TRBV15	TRBJ2-1	12	CATSGHFREQFF
TRBV2	TRBJ2-1	18	CASSALFGVAERGHEQFF
TRBV2	TRBJ2-1	12	CASSAVTSFWFF
TRBV23-1	TRBJ2-3	15	CASSPGGGAGDTQYF
TRBV6-2/TRBV6-3	TRBJ2-3	12	CASSETTDTQYF
TRBV11-3	TRBJ2-3	15	CASSAPVQLTDTQYF
TRBV2	TRBJ2-1	16	CASSPASGGAKVEQFF
TRBV20-1	TRBJ1-1	17	CSASAGGPDLMNTEAFF
TRBV6-2/TRBV6-3	TRBJ1-1	14	CATESRGRSTEAFF
TRBV7-9	TRBJ2-3	14	CASSMPYLGDTQYF
TRBV7-2	TRBJ2-1	16	CASSDRGRGSSYEQFF
TRBV27	TRBJ2-2	18	CASSTDYQVPSNTGELFF
TRBV20-1	TRBJ2-1	16	CSARPRNAGSYNEQFF
TRBV28	TRBJ2-1	13	CASSPEVTDEQFF
TRBV29-1	-	13	CSSGTGTVETQYF
TRBV5-4	TRBJ2-2	14	CASSSGHYTGELFF
TRBV5-6	TRBJ2-3	15	CASSFYSASTDTQYF
TRBV18	TRBJ2-5	16	CASSPRQAWTSGTQYF
TRBV7-9	TRBJ2-2	13	CATDRANTGELFF
TRBV21-1	TRBJ2-1	18	CASSKPLTSGRGGDEQFF
TRBV22-1	TRBJ1-1	12	CASTGVYVEAFF
TRBV28	TRBJ1-1	14	CASKGAQQYTEAFF
TRBV9	TRBJ1-1	14	CASSEASGDTEAFF